These 9 T cell receptor beta chains originate from one sample sequenced in a study of T cell repertoires in aging, cancer and after chemotherapy. A mixed TRB-A/B primer pool amplified rearranged TRB by multiplex touch-down PCR. TCRdb re-derived calls from the multiplex PCR reads in MiXCR, one entry per CDR3 protein. The sample contains more than 2,500 distinct CDR3 sequences, over 30% of which appear only once. The template was genomic DNA from peripheral blood, not RNA. The sequencing sample was made of blood. Receptors originate from a human donor in good health.

Judged by abundance, this clonotype is medium-sized (0.01 to 0.1%). V gene TRBV6-1 combines with J gene TRBJ1-4; 10 bases map to TRBD1. This CDR3 spans 14 amino acids. Per the germline V gene, CDR1 is MNHNS and CDR2 is SASEGT. Trimming cost V 1 base and J 7 bases; bases outside gene matches: 0. The CDR3 here is CASSEGQGAEKLFF. CDR3 nucleotides: TGTGCCAGCAGTGAAGGACAGGGGGCTGAAAAACTGTTTTTT.

A note on this clonotype: One end of the junction varies from germline; a read error may be responsible. The chain carries TRBV7-6 and TRBJ2-5; no reliable D call. Germline-derived CDR1 and CDR2 are SGHVS and FNYEAQ. The CDR3 sequence is 15 residues long. The CDR3 spells CASSPPVWGQESQYF. CDR3 DNA: TGTGCCAGCAGCCCTCCTGTGTGGGGTCAAGAGTCCCAGTACTTC.

The chain employs TRBV6-2 or TRBV6-3 and TRBJ1-5; TRBD1 aligns across 7 bases. Germline lookup yields CDR1 MNHEY and CDR2 SVGEGT. The CDR3 totals 13 residues. V trimming: 6 bases; J trimming: 6 bases; junction bases outside the gene matches: 5. The CDR3 DNA reads as TGTGCCAGCAGAAGACAGGGCGGTCAGCCCCAGCATTTT. As protein: CASRRQGGQPQHF.

The rearrangement links TRBV2 to TRBJ2-3; no clear D. V was trimmed by 7 bases and J by 10 bases, leaving 15 bases between them. The CDR3 is 12 amino acids. CDR1 and CDR2 from the germline V gene are SNHLY and FYNNEI. The CDR3 reads CASTGDEHAQYF. The CDR3 bases are TGTGCCAGCACTGGAGACGAGCACGCGCAGTATTTT.

This clonotype was counted a single time. A much bigger clone sits one base away, suggesting this may be a read error. The chain links TRBV6-4 to TRBJ2-3; 10 nucleotides agree with TRBD2. The germline gives CDR1 MRHNA, CDR2 SNTAGT. CDR3 length equals 15 residues. The J segment lost 7 bases and the V segment lost 4 bases, leaving 8 bases of the junction unmatched. In nucleotides, the CDR3 is TGTGCCAGCAGTGTTACTAGCGGGGCATCCAATACGCAGTATTTT. This gives the protein CASSVTSGASNTQYF.

This clonotype ranks as medium-sized. The V call is TRBV6-5, the J call TRBJ1-1; TRBD1 might be the D (6 bases). This CDR3 has 13 amino acids. The V and J ends lost 5 bases and 4 bases respectively, with 11 bases between them. The germline V gene has CDR1 MNHEY and CDR2 SVGAGI. CDR3 in DNA: TGTGCCAGCAGTACAACAGGGATCACTGAAGCTTTCTTT. Protein sequence: CASSTTGITEAFF.

This rearrangement joins TRBV20-1 to TRBJ2-2; 10 bases agree with TRBD2. This CDR3 region has 17 residues. V trimming: 5 bases; J trimming: 0 bases; junction bases outside the gene matches: 9. Germline CDR1 DFQATT, CDR2 SNEGSKA (reference sequence). CDR3 in amino acids: CSADGILAGANTGELFF. As DNA, the CDR3 is TGCAGTGCTGACGGAATTCTAGCGGGGGCGAACACCGGGGAGCTGTTTTTT.

This clonotype was detected once. A much larger clone sits a single nucleotide away, making a read error possible. The rearrangement uses TRBV14 and TRBJ2-7, with 11 positions matching TRBD2. There are 16 residues in the CDR3. The germline V gene has CDR1 SGHDN and CDR2 FVKESK. The CDR3 protein is CASSQASGRPSYEKYF. The CDR3 coding sequence is TGTGCCAGCAGCCAAGCTAGCGGGAGGCCCTCATACGAGAAGTACTTC.

Within the sample, this clonotype is medium-sized (0.01 to 0.1%). The chain carries TRBV7-3 and TRBJ2-5; D not resolved. The germline V and J ends were trimmed by 4 bases and 2 bases, with 2 bases remaining between them. The CDR3 is 11 residues long. Germline lookup yields CDR1 SGHTA and CDR2 FQGTGA. CDR3 nucleotides: TGTGCCAGCAGCTCGCAAGAGACCCAGTACTTC. Its protein is CASSSQETQYF.